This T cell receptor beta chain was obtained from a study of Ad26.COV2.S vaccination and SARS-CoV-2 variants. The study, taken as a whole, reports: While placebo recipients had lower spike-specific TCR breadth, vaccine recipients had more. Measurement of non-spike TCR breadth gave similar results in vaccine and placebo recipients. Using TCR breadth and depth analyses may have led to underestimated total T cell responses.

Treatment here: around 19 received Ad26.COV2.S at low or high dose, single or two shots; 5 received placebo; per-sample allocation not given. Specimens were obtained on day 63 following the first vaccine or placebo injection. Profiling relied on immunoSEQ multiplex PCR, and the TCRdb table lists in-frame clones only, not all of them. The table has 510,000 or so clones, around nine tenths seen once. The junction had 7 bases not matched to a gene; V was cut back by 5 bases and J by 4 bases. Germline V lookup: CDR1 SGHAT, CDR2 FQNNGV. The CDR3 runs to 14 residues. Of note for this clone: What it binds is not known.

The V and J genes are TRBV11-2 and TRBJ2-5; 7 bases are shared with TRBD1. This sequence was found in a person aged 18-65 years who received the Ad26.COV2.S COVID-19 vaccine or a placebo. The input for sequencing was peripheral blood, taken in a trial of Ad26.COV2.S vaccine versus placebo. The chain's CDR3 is CASSQQGYTETQYF. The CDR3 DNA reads TGTGCCAGCAGCCAACAGGGGTATACAGAGACCCAGTACTTC.